This T cell receptor beta chain was identified in a study of B cell selection in AIRE deficiency. General study findings and limits: Shared Treg sequences had shorter CDR3s, biased toward rearrangements with few non-templated insertions. In TCRBV usage, CDR3 length and diversity, patient Tconv and Treg cells matched healthy donors.

This table comes from immunoSEQ multiplex PCR, and its TCRdb copy is limited to in-frame clones, with some not included. The sample consists of around 22,000 clones, nearly 95% of them appearing once. Regulatory T cells were sorted as CD4+CD25hiCD127low/negative cells. Control samples were from healthy, unrelated donors. Note on this clone: Its specificity is unknown.

The sample was CD4+CD25+ Tregs sorted from PBMCs. The receptor was derived from a human donor in good health.

The CDR3 region is CASSLKTKETQYF. In nucleotides, the CDR3 is TGTGCCAGCAGCTTAAAGACTAAAGAGACCCAGTACTTC. The V call is TRBV7-9, the J call TRBJ2-5; D is perhaps TRBD2 (5 bases). V lost 2 bases to trimming and J lost 3 bases, with 7 bases between them. The CDR3 extends over 13 amino acids. Germline V CDR1 and CDR2: SEHNR, FQNEAQ (reference sequence).